The rows below give T cell receptor beta chains drawn from one sample of a study of blood T cell repertoires in COVID-19. This table comes from immunoSEQ multiplex PCR, and its TCRdb copy is limited to in-frame clones, with some not included. The repertoire includes roughly 38,000 clones, roughly 80% of them detected once, and under 5% sits in the top ten. The sequenced sample consisted of peripheral blood. These receptors came from a middle-aged man with active COVID-19. The CDR3 runs from the conserved cysteine through the conserved F or W. A D gene is named only where the DNA matches it firmly.

d_gene,j_gene,v_gene,CDR3nt,CDR3aa
-,TRBJ2-7,TRBV1,TGCACCAGCAGCCAATCAATGTTCAAAGGAGTTACATCCTGCGAGCAGTACTTC,CTSSQSMFKGVTSCEQYF
-,TRBJ1-1,TRBV20-1,TGCAGTGCTATACAGGGAACTGAAGCTTTCTTT,CSAIQGTEAFF
TRBD2,TRBJ2-3,TRBV10-3,TGTGCCATCAGCTACTCGGGACTAGCGGGGCGCACAGATACGCAGTATTTT,CAISYSGLAGRTDTQYF
-,TRBJ2-1,TRBV19,TGTGCCAGTAGTAGAACCCCGCAGGGAACCCACAATGAGCAGTTCTTC,CASSRTPQGTHNEQFF
TRBD2,TRBJ2-5,TRBV14,TGTGCCAGCAGCCATGGCCTAGCGGGGACTAAGCAGACCCAGTACTTC,CASSHGLAGTKQTQYF
TRBD1,TRBJ2-5,TRBV11-2,TGTGCCAGCAGCTTAAGGGCCTCAACAGGGGGGGAGACCCAGTACTTC,CASSLRASTGGETQYF
TRBD1,TRBJ1-5,TRBV27,TGTGCCAGCAGGACAGGGGGGAATCAGCCCCAGCATTTT,CASRTGGNQPQHF
-,TRBJ2-1,TRBV12-3/TRBV12-4,TGTGCCAGCGAATCGGAAGCGGAGAAGCAGTTCTTC,CASESEAEKQFF
-,TRBJ1-4,TRBV7-9,TGTGCCAGCAGCTTTTCAGGGGCGAAGTCCGAAAAACTGTTTTTT,CASSFSGAKSEKLFF
-,TRBJ2-5,TRBV5-6,TGTGCCAGCAGACGCTCACTCATTCAGGGAGGAGAGACCCAGTACTTC,CASRRSLIQGGETQYF
TRBD2,TRBJ2-7,TRBV5-1,TGCGCCAGCAGCTTGTCGGGGGGGCTCTCCTACGAGCAGTACTTC,CASSLSGGLSYEQYF